This TCR beta chain is drawn from a study of blood T cell repertoires in COVID-19 (dated by TCRdb to 2019 to 2021). For the wider study: Collaborator samples came from the United States, Italy and Spain and covered acute and convalescent phases of COVID-19. Samples were obtained from the ongoing ImmuneRACE study (first 160 participants) and from 1,200 or so subjects provided by 6 global collaborators. The material from the prospective study consisted of cDNA or gDNA derived from T cells, B-cell-depleted T cells, or PBMCs. Sample metadata almost always included a de-identified subject ID, COVID-19 status, age in years and sex. A freely available public database, intended as a resource for researchers studying the immune response to SARS-CoV-2, is where the repertoires were released. HLA class I and class II types, where available, came from metadata supplied by the sample provider rather than from assay-based typing. Subjects who had been exposed to COVID-19, were actively infected with it, or had recovered from it provided the deeply sampled blood TCRbeta repertoires that made up the dataset.

The collaborating institutions used their own protocols to collect whole blood in K2EDTA tubes. Collaborator samples were shipped for TCRbeta analysis as frozen whole blood, isolated PBMCs, or DNA extracted from either sample type. For CDR1 and CDR2, the germline V gene lists SGHRS and YFSETQ. The CDR3 runs 13 residues from the cysteine to the phenylalanine. CDR3 DNA only is kept here, 39 bases in frame from base 1. The junction carries 15 bases between V and J, which are trimmed by 0 bases and 11 bases respectively. On the study overall, not on this receptor specifically: The quantity of clinical and demographic metadata differed by source and by participant and was supplied without curation.

TCRbeta CDR3 regions were amplified from genomic DNA using the immunoSEQ Assay, a bias-controlled multiplex PCR. The original methods were these. Nucleated cell counts per sample were estimated from amplification of reference gene primers within the assay. To quantify the absolute abundance of each unique TCRbeta CDR3 rearrangement, sequence reads were collapsed and filtered. For each sample, productive Simpson clonality was calculated as the square root of Simpson's diversity index across productive rearrangements. As stored in TCRdb, this immuneACCESS dataset retains in-frame rearrangements with V and J assigned. A fraction of the clones does not appear; measured against another copy, unresolved V genes explain less than half of the discrepancy, and the remainder lacks a known reason. V and J calls and clone size are as listed in that table; D and trimming were resolved from the DNA. Recorded for this sample are about 380,000 clones; 75% to 90% of them occurred a single time. Approximately 3.6% of the sample is held by the ten biggest clonotypes.

As concerns this clone: This clone's antigen is unknown. No per-base quality is available; no much larger clone lies one base away.

The rearrangement combines TRBV5-1 with TRBJ2-7; the D gene is unclear. The sequence was collected from a woman between 18 and 30 years old with acute or convalescent COVID-19. The specimen was peripheral blood. The DNA reads TGCGCCAGCAGCTTGGGAGAGCAGGCGAGAGAGTACTTC. It specifies CASSLGEQAREYF.